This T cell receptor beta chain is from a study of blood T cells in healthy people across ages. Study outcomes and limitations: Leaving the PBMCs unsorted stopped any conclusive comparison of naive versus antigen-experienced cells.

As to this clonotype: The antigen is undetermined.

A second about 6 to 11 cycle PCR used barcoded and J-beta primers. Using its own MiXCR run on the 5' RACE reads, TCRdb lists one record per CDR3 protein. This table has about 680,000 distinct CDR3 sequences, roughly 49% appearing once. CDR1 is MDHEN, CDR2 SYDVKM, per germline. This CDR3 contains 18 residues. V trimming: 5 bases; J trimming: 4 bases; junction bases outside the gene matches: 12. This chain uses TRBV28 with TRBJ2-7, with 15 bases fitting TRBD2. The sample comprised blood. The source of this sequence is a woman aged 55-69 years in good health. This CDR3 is CASSPWTSGRAGWYEQYF. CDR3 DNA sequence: TGTGCCAGCAGTCCGTGGACTAGCGGGAGGGCCGGGTGGTACGAGCAGTACTTC.